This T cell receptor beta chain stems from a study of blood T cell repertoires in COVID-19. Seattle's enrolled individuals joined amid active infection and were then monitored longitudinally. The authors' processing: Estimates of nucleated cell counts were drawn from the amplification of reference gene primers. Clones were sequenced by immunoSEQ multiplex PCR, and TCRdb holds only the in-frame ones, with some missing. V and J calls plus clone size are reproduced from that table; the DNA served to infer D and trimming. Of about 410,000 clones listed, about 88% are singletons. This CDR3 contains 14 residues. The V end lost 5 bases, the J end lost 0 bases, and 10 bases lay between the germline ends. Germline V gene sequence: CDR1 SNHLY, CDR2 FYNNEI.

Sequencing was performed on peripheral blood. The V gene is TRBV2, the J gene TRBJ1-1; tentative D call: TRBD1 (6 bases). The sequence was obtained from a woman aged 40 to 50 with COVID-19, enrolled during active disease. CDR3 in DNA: TGTGCCAGCAGTTCAGGGGTAATGAACACTGAAGCTTTCTTT. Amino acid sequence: CASSSGVMNTEAFF.